The rows below give T cell receptor beta chains drawn from one sample of a study of T cell responses to AZD1222 COVID-19 vaccine. Sequenced by immunoSEQ multiplex PCR; TCRdb stores in-frame clones only, minus some. This sample yields 120,000 or so clones, of which around nine tenths are seen a single time; more than 2% belongs to the top ten. The sample in question was peripheral blood, obtained 28 days after the second AZD1222 dose. The source is an adult who received the AZD1222 COVID-19 vaccine. CDR3s include the opening cysteine and the closing phenylalanine or tryptophan. Each record gives: D gene, V gene, clone size, J gene, CDR3 DNA, CDR3 protein. The D gene is left open where the match is weak. The listing skips clone size in some rows; elsewhere it reads once, few, many or a size class.

D gene: -
V gene: TRBV5-8
clone size: -
J gene: TRBJ2-7
CDR3 DNA: TGTGCCAGCCTGAGGGGGGGGGATGACGAGCAGTACTTC
CDR3 protein: CASLRGGDDEQYF

D gene: TRBD1
V gene: TRBV27
clone size: -
J gene: TRBJ1-3
CDR3 DNA: TGTGCCAGCAGCCCCGGGACAGGTGGAAACACCATATATTTT
CDR3 protein: CASSPGTGGNTIYF

D gene: -
V gene: TRBV6-5
clone size: -
J gene: TRBJ1-4
CDR3 DNA: TGTGCCAGCAGCCGGGACCGCTCTGGTGAAAAACTGTTTTTT
CDR3 protein: CASSRDRSGEKLFF

D gene: -
V gene: TRBV28
clone size: -
J gene: TRBJ1-4
CDR3 DNA: TGTGCCAGCAACTTACAGGGACCGCGTGAAAAACTGTTTTTT
CDR3 protein: CASNLQGPREKLFF

D gene: -
V gene: TRBV5-6
clone size: -
J gene: TRBJ2-2
CDR3 DNA: TGTGCCAGCAGCTTGGAGGGGGGCAACGGGGAGCTGTTTTTT
CDR3 protein: CASSLEGGNGELFF

D gene: -
V gene: TRBV9
clone size: -
J gene: TRBJ2-7
CDR3 DNA: TGTGCCAGCAGCCCCATAGCAGGGGGGCCAGGGGAGCAGTACTTC
CDR3 protein: CASSPIAGGPGEQYF

D gene: -
V gene: TRBV5-1
clone size: -
J gene: TRBJ2-1
CDR3 DNA: TGCGCCAGCAGCTTGTTACCCTTTGGGGGGCATGAGCAGTTCTTC
CDR3 protein: CASSLLPFGGHEQFF

D gene: -
V gene: TRBV7-2
clone size: -
J gene: TRBJ2-5
CDR3 DNA: TGTGCCAGCAGCCCGACCGTGGAGACCCAGTACTTC
CDR3 protein: CASSPTVETQYF

D gene: -
V gene: TRBV7-6
clone size: -
J gene: TRBJ1-1
CDR3 DNA: TGTGCCAGCAGCTTAGCGGGGGAGGGCCAGGCTGAAGCTTTCTTT
CDR3 protein: CASSLAGEGQAEAFF

D gene: -
V gene: TRBV29-1
clone size: -
J gene: TRBJ1-1
CDR3 DNA: TGCAGCGTTCACGAGGGGGGGACCTTGAACACTGAAGCTTTCTTT
CDR3 protein: CSVHEGGTLNTEAFF

D gene: -
V gene: TRBV5-1
clone size: -
J gene: TRBJ2-1
CDR3 DNA: TGCGCCAGCAGCTCTACGGGGGGCAAGAACAATGAGCAGTTCTTC
CDR3 protein: CASSSTGGKNNEQFF

D gene: -
V gene: TRBV19
clone size: -
J gene: TRBJ1-4
CDR3 DNA: TGTGCCAGTAGTATCACTCAGGCTAGCGAAAAACTGTTTTTT
CDR3 protein: CASSITQASEKLFF

D gene: -
V gene: TRBV10-3
clone size: -
J gene: TRBJ1-3
CDR3 DNA: TGTGCCATCAGACAGTTTTCTGGAAACACCATATATTTT
CDR3 protein: CAIRQFSGNTIYF

D gene: -
V gene: TRBV4-2
clone size: many
J gene: TRBJ2-2
CDR3 DNA: TGTGCCAGCAGCCAAGAGTGGGCGGTCGGGGAGCTGTTTTTT
CDR3 protein: CASSQEWAVGELFF

D gene: TRBD1
V gene: TRBV5-6
clone size: -
J gene: TRBJ2-2
CDR3 DNA: TGTGCCAGCAGCCCGTGGGACAGGGGGCAGACCGGGGAGCTGTTTTTT
CDR3 protein: CASSPWDRGQTGELFF

D gene: -
V gene: TRBV5-6
clone size: once
J gene: TRBJ2-2
CDR3 DNA: TGTGCCAGCAGACCGGGACAAAACACCGGGGAGCTGTTTTTT
CDR3 protein: CASRPGQNTGELFF

D gene: TRBD1
V gene: TRBV5-1
clone size: -
J gene: TRBJ2-2
CDR3 DNA: TGCGCCAGCAGCGGAAACAGGGGGCTTTACACCGGGGAGCTGTTTTTT
CDR3 protein: CASSGNRGLYTGELFF

D gene: TRBD1
V gene: TRBV5-4
clone size: -
J gene: TRBJ1-2
CDR3 DNA: TGTGCCAGCAGCTCCCGACAGGGTGGGGGCTATGGCTACACCTTC
CDR3 protein: CASSSRQGGGYGYTF

D gene: TRBD1
V gene: TRBV27
clone size: -
J gene: TRBJ2-5
CDR3 DNA: TGTGCCAGCAGAGGGACAGTACAAGAGACCCAGTACTTC
CDR3 protein: CASRGTVQETQYF

D gene: -
V gene: TRBV5-1
clone size: -
J gene: TRBJ1-1
CDR3 DNA: TGCGCCAGCAGCTTGGGGGCAGGGGCCATGAACACTGAAGCTTTCTTT
CDR3 protein: CASSLGAGAMNTEAFF